The TCR beta chain described here comes from a study of monozygotic twins with inflammatory bowel disease. Per germline, CDR1 DFQATT and CDR2 SNEGSKA (reference sequence). CDR3 size: 16 residues. TCRdb re-called the 5' RACE reads, yielding one record per CDR3 amino acid sequence without DNA. The sample data list 300,000 to 350,000 distinct CDR3 sequences. Material: blood. The source of this sequence is a human donor with ulcerative colitis or Crohn's disease, or a healthy co-twin of an affected twin (not recorded which). The chain joins TRBV20-1 to TRBJ1-6. CDR3 in amino acids: CSVANVKSSYNSPLHF.